This T cell receptor beta chain emerged from a study of T cells after somatic rescue of genetic block. This clone was recorded a few times. The germline V gene has CDR1 MDHEN and CDR2 SYDVKM. CDR3 length: 13 residues. The germline V and J ends were trimmed by 6 bases and 8 bases, with 16 bases remaining between them. The data were produced by immunoSEQ multiplex PCR, yet TCRdb's version contains in-frame clones alone and is incomplete. Of 88,000 or so clones listed, approximately 90% are singletons. This receptor was obtained from a woman aged 18-29 years. The sample consisted of peripheral blood mononuclear cells (PBMCs). The chain is built from TRBV28 and TRBJ1-2, with TRBD1 as a possible D gene (5 bases). CDR3 sequence (DNA): TGTGCCAGCAGCATGCGACAGAACAACGGCTACACCTTC. This sequence encodes CASSMRQNNGYTF.